This paragraph covers one T cell receptor beta chain sequence. Antigen: not known. Per the germline V gene, CDR1 is SGHVS and CDR2 is FQNEAQ. V lost 5 bases to trimming and J lost 7 bases; unmatched junction nucleotides: 7. CDR3 length: 16 residues. The data stem from a study of T cell responses to AZD1222 COVID-19 vaccine. Study outcomes and limitations: Every sample of the repertoires postdated the peak T cell response. Only a handful of AZD1222 recipients were seropositive at baseline. Mostly white British, mostly female donors; authors suggested clonal diversity may be underestimated.

TCRdb's copy holds only in-frame clones and misses some; the assay was immunoSEQ multiplex PCR. The table includes around 80,000 clones, roughly 88% detected once. The V call is TRBV7-8, the J call TRBJ2-3; 15 bases fit TRBD2. The material sequenced was peripheral blood, taken on day 0 of AZD1222 vaccination. The clonotype was recovered from an adult in good health. The CDR3 loop is CASSARTSGGANTQYF. The CDR3 DNA follows: TGTGCCAGCAGCGCCCGGACTAGCGGGGGGGCAAATACGCAGTATTTT.